Listed here is a single TCR beta chain. The CDR3 covers 15 residues. Germline V gene sequence: CDR1 MDHEN, CDR2 SYDVKM. V gave up 7 bases and J gave up 3 bases; unmatched junction bases: 8. This sample is drawn from a study of blood T cell repertoires in COVID-19. Study-level information: Samples representing acute and convalescent COVID-19 were sourced from the United States, Italy and Spain. PBMCs, B-cell-depleted T cells, or T cells provided the cDNA or gDNA that made up the material.

Original handling: Estimated nucleated cell counts came from reference gene primer amplification. Sequencing was performed with immunoSEQ multiplex PCR; in TCRdb, only in-frame clones are kept and a portion is missing. V and J calls and clone size are as listed in that table; D and trimming were resolved from the DNA. This sample has 70,000 to 95,000 clones, with about 92% found just once. The genes are TRBV28 and TRBJ1-2, with 10 bases matching TRBD1. The sequencing input was peripheral blood. This TCR came from a man aged 45-65 years with acute or convalescent COVID-19. The chain's CDR3 is CASTDRGRWDYGYTF. For the CDR3, the DNA is TGTGCCAGCACCGACAGGGGGCGCTGGGACTATGGCTACACCTTC.